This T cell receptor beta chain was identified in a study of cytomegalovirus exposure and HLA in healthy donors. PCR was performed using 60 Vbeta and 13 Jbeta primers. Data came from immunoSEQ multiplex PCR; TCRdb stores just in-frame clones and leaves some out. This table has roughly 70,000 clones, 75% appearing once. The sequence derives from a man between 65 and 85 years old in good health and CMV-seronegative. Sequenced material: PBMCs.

The CDR3 sequence: CASSGGFETQYF. For the CDR3, the DNA is TGTGCCAGCTCCGGGGGTTTTGAGACCCAGTACTTC. This rearrangement joins TRBV18 to TRBJ2-5, with D maybe TRBD2 (6 bases). The V gene lost 6 bases and the J gene lost 5 bases, with 10 bases spanning the gap. In germline, CDR1 is KGHSH, CDR2 LQKENI. CDR3 length: 12 residues.